The present T cell receptor (beta chain) was sequenced within a study of shared clonotypes between healthy human individuals. About the research overall: Participating donors consisted of two women and a few men aged 18 to 49. CD8 memory received one plate per donor, CD8 naive two, CD4 memory three and CD4 naive three.

Data came from immunoSEQ multiplex PCR; TCRdb stores just in-frame clones and leaves some out. Among about 2.4 million clones listed, more than 85% were seen once. Division of CD4+ cells produced a CD45RA+ naive subset and a CD45RA-negative memory subset. In germline, CDR1 is MDHEN, CDR2 SYDVKM. Trimming at V came to 6 bases and at J to 6 bases, leaving 6 bases not matched to a gene. The CDR3 totals 14 residues. Source material: naive CD4+ T cells from PBMCs. Subset meaning: CD45RA+ positively selected. J is TRBJ1-1 and V is TRBV28, with 11 bases aligning to TRBD1. This TCR was sampled from a man aged 18 to 29 in good health. Some clones in this sample may be carry-over from other donors' samples. The CDR3 DNA follows: TGTGCCAGCAGATTGGGACAGGGGGTTCCTGAAGCTTTCTTT. It is translated as CASRLGQGVPEAFF.